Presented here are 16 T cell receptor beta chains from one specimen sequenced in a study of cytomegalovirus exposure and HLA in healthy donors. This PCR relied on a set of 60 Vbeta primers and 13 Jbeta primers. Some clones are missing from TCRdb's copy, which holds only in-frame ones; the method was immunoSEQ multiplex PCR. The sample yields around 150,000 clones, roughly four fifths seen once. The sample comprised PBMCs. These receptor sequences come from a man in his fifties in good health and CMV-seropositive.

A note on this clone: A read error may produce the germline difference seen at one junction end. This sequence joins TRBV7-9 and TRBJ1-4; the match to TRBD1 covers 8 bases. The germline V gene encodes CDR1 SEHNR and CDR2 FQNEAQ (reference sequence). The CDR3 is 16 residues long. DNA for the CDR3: TGTTCCAGCAGCTCCCCGGGGAAGGACAGGGACGAAAAACTGTTTTTT. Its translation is CSSSSPGKDRDEKLFF.

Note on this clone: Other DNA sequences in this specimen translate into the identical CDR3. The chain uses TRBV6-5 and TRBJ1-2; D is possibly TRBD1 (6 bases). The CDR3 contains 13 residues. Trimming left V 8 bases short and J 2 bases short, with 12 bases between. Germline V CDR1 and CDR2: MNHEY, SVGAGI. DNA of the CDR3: TGTGCCAGCTCACCCACAGGGAACTATGGCTACACCTTC. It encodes CASSPTGNYGYTF.

In DNA, the CDR3 is TGTGCCAGCAGCTTAGCGGGAGAGGCCTACGAGCAGTACTTC. As protein: CASSLAGEAYEQYF. V is TRBV11-1 and J is TRBJ2-7, with a weak D call TRBD2 (5 bases). The CDR3 is 14 residues long. Deletions cut 0 bases from V and 2 bases from J, with 8 bases between. Germline assignment: CDR1 SGHAT and CDR2 FQDESV (reference sequence).

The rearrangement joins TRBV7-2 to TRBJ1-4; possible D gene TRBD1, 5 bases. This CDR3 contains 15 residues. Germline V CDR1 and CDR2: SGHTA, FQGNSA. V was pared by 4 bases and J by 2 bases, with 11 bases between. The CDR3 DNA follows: TGTGCCAGCAGCTCTCGGGGGATTACTAATGAAAAACTGTTTTTT. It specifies CASSSRGITNEKLFF.

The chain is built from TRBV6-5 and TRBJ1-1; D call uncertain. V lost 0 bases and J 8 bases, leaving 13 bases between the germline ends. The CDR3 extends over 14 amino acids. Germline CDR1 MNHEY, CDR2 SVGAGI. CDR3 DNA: TGTGCCAGCAGTTACTCAACCCTAGGTGCCGAAGCTTTCTTT. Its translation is CASSYSTLGAEAFF.

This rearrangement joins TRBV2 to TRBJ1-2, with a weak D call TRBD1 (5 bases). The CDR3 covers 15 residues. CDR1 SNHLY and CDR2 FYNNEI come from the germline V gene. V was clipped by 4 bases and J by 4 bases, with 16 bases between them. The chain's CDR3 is CASSADFGTTYGYTF. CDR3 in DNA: TGTGCCAGCAGTGCGGACTTCGGGACTACCTATGGCTACACCTTC.

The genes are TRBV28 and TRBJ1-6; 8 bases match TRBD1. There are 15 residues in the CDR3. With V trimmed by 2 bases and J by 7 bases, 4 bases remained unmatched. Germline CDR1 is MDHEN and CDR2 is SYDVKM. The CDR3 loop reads CASSLGTGSNSPLHF. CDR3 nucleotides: TGTGCCAGCAGTTTAGGGACAGGCTCCAATTCACCCCTCCACTTT.

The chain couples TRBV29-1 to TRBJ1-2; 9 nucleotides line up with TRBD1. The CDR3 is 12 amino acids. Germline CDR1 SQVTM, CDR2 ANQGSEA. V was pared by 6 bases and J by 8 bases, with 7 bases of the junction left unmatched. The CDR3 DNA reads TGCAGCGTCCGCGCCACAGGGGGCGGCTACACCTTC. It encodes CSVRATGGGYTF.

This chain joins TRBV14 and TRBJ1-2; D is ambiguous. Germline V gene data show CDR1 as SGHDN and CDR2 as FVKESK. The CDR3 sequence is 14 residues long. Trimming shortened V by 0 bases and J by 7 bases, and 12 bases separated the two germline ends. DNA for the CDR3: TGTGCCAGCAGCCAAGAGTCCCGGTCCTCTGGCTACACCTTC. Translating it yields CASSQESRSSGYTF.

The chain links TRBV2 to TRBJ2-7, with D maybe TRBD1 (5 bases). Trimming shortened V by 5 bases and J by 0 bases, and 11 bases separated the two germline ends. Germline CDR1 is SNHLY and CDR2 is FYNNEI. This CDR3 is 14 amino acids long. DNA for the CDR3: TGTGCCAGCAGTAGTAGGGGTGACTCCTACGAGCAGTACTTC. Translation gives CASSSRGDSYEQYF.

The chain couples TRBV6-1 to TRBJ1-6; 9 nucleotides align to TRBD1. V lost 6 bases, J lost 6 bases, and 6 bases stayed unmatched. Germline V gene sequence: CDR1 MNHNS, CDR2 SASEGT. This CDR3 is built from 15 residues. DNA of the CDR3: TGTGCCAGCAGGGGGGGGACAGGGTTTAATTCACCCCTCCACTTT. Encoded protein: CASRGGTGFNSPLHF.

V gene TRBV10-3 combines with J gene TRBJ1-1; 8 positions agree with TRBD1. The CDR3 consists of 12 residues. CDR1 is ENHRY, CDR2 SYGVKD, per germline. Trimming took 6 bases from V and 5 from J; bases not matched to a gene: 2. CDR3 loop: CAIRQGGTEAFF. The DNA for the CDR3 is TGTGCCATCAGACAGGGGGGTACTGAAGCTTTCTTT.

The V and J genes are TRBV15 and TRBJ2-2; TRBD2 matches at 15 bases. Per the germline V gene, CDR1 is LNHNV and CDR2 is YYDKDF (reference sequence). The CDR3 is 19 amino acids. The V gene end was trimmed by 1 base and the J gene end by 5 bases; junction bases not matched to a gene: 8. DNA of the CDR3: TGTGCCACCAGCAGAGTAGCCCCGGGACTAGCGGGAGGAACCGGGGAGCTGTTTTTT. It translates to CATSRVAPGLAGGTGELFF.

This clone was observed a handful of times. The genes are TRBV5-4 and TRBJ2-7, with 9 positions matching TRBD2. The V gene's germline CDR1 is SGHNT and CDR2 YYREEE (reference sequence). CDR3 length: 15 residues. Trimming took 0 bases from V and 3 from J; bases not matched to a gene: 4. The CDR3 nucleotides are TGTGCCAGCAGCTTGGGTAAGCGGGAGGTCTACGAGCAGTACTTC. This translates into CASSLGKREVYEQYF. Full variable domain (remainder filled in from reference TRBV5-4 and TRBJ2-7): ETGVTQSPTHLIKTRGQQVTLRCSSQSGHNTVSWYQQALGQGPQFIFQYYREEENGRGNFPPRFSGLQFPNYSSELNVNALELDDSALYLCASSLGKREVYEQYFGPGTRLTVT.

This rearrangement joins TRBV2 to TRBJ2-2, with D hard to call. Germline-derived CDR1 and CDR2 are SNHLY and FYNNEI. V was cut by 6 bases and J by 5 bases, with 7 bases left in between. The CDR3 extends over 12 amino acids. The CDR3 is CASRYGTGELFF. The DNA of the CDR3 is TGTGCCAGCAGGTACGGGACCGGGGAGCTGTTTTTT.

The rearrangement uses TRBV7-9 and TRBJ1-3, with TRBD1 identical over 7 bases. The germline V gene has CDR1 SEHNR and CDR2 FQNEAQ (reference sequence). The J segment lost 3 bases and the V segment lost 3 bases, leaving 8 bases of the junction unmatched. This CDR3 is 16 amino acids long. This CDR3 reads CASSFTGQSGGNTIYF. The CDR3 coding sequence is TGTGCCAGCAGCTTTACGGGACAGTCTGGTGGAAACACCATATATTTT.